This T cell receptor (beta chain) was profiled in a study of blood T cells in healthy people across ages. Study observations and caveats: Changes in expanded clonotypes were possibly confounded, as the CMV status of donors was unknown.

The authors drew around 9.3 milliliters of peripheral blood from each donor. Primers used in a second PCR of about 6 to 11 cycles were a sample-barcoded 5' primer and a J-beta primer mix. A 12-random-nucleotide template-switch adaptor tagged each cDNA molecule. One entry per CDR3 protein, called by TCRdb with MiXCR from the 5' RACE reads. Found here are 1.5 million to 2 million distinct CDR3 sequences, almost 35% of them singletons; the top ten hold around 11%. With V trimmed by 5 bases and J by 4 bases, 10 bases remained unmatched. The CDR3 loop spans 17 amino acids. CDR1 is SGHVS, CDR2 FQNEAQ, per germline. This clonotype was observed once. Its antigen remains unknown.

The receptor was derived from a woman aged 25 to 39 in good health. The V call is TRBV7-8, the J call TRBJ2-7; TRBD2 matches 14 bases. The sample was blood. The CDR3 loop is CASSPGLAGVDWYEQYF. In DNA form, the CDR3 reads TGTGCCAGCAGCCCGGGACTAGCGGGAGTCGATTGGTACGAGCAGTACTTC.